These T cell receptor beta chains were read from a single sample in a study of T-cell reconstitution after alpha-beta-depleted transplantation in children. TCRdb used MiXCR to reprocess the PCR reads, holding one entry per CDR3 protein. The sample lists about 130,000 distinct CDR3 sequences, about 9.6% seen once, with around 24% in the top ten. Sequences were derived from PBMCs, mostly from graft donor cells, sampled 180 days after TCRalphabeta/CD19-depleted stem cell transplant. The receptors shown here come from a girl younger than two who had a stem cell transplant for combined immunodeficiency, so the T cells may come from the graft donor. Both conserved end residues are part of each CDR3. The order of the fields is CDR3 DNA, CDR3 protein, D gene, CDR3 length, clone size, J gene, V gene. D genes are given only for firm matches. Clone size is stated in some rows and not others, as once, few, many or a class when expanded.

cdr3_nt: TGTGCCAGCGGACGGACCAATAATTCACCCCTCCACTTT; cdr3_aa: CASGRTNNSPLHF; d_call: -; cdr3_length: 13; clone_size: few; j_call: TRBJ1-6; v_call: TRBV6-1
cdr3_nt: TGTGCCAGCAGCCCATCGGGGGCCGAGCAGTACTTC; cdr3_aa: CASSPSGAEQYF; d_call: -; cdr3_length: 12; clone_size: many; j_call: TRBJ2-7; v_call: TRBV12-3/TRBV12-4
cdr3_nt: TGTGCCAGCAGCTTGGATAAGCGGGGGACCCAGTACTTC; cdr3_aa: CASSLDKRGTQYF; d_call: TRBD2; cdr3_length: 13; clone_size: -; j_call: TRBJ2-5; v_call: TRBV5-4
cdr3_nt: TGTGCCAGCAGCGGAGGGACAGGGGGTGACAATTCACCCCTCCACTTT; cdr3_aa: CASSGGTGGDNSPLHF; d_call: TRBD1; cdr3_length: 16; clone_size: -; j_call: TRBJ1-6; v_call: TRBV5-8
cdr3_nt: TGTGCCAGCAGCTTATCACACACCCGTTTGAACACTGAAGCTTTCTTT; cdr3_aa: CASSLSHTRLNTEAFF; d_call: -; cdr3_length: 16; clone_size: few; j_call: TRBJ1-1; v_call: TRBV7-8
cdr3_nt: TGCGCCAGCAGCTCGGTGGGCAGGGTGGATCAAAATGGCTACACCTTC; cdr3_aa: CASSSVGRVDQNGYTF; d_call: -; cdr3_length: 16; clone_size: -; j_call: TRBJ1-2; v_call: TRBV5-1
cdr3_nt: TGCAGTGCTAGAGATCCCCTGGGCTCCTACGAGCAGTACTTC; cdr3_aa: CSARDPLGSYEQYF; d_call: -; cdr3_length: 14; clone_size: -; j_call: TRBJ2-7; v_call: TRBV20-1
cdr3_nt: TGTGCCAGCAGCGTAGGTGCGGCGCGGGCAGATACGCAGTATTTT; cdr3_aa: CASSVGAARADTQYF; d_call: -; cdr3_length: 15; clone_size: many; j_call: TRBJ2-3; v_call: TRBV9
cdr3_nt: TGTGCCAGCAGTTTCCGACAGTTATACAATGAGCAGTTCTTC; cdr3_aa: CASSFRQLYNEQFF; d_call: -; cdr3_length: 14; clone_size: few; j_call: TRBJ2-1; v_call: TRBV12-3/TRBV12-4
cdr3_nt: TGTGCCACCAGTGACTCCGGGACACCCAACACCGGGGAGCTGTTTTTT; cdr3_aa: CATSDSGTPNTGELFF; d_call: -; cdr3_length: 16; clone_size: -; j_call: TRBJ2-2; v_call: TRBV24-1
cdr3_nt: TGTGCCAGTAGTCTCCGGGACAGGTTTTACGAGCAGTACTTC; cdr3_aa: CASSLRDRFYEQYF; d_call: TRBD1; cdr3_length: 14; clone_size: few; j_call: TRBJ2-7; v_call: TRBV19
cdr3_nt: TGTGCCATCAGAGCCGGGACTAGCGACGAGCAGTACTTC; cdr3_aa: CAIRAGTSDEQYF; d_call: TRBD2; cdr3_length: 13; clone_size: few; j_call: TRBJ2-7; v_call: TRBV10-3
cdr3_nt: TGTGCCAGCAGTTTATCGGGGACGCAGTATTTT; cdr3_aa: CASSLSGTQYF; d_call: -; cdr3_length: 11; clone_size: few; j_call: TRBJ2-3; v_call: TRBV12-3/TRBV12-4
cdr3_nt: TGTGCCAGCAGCCCCGGTTTTGGCACCGGGGAGCTGTTTTTT; cdr3_aa: CASSPGFGTGELFF; d_call: -; cdr3_length: 14; clone_size: -; j_call: TRBJ2-2; v_call: TRBV27
cdr3_nt: TGTGCCAGCAGTTTCCACAGGGTGAAGGAGGAGACCCAGTACTTC; cdr3_aa: CASSFHRVKEETQYF; d_call: -; cdr3_length: 15; clone_size: many; j_call: TRBJ2-5; v_call: TRBV28
cdr3_nt: TGCGCCAGCAGCCGGGACAGGTCGGGTAACTATGGCTACACCTTC; cdr3_aa: CASSRDRSGNYGYTF; d_call: TRBD1; cdr3_length: 15; clone_size: many; j_call: TRBJ1-2; v_call: TRBV5-1
cdr3_nt: TGTGCCAGCAGCTCACCCCGGGGCTACGAGCAGTACTTC; cdr3_aa: CASSSPRGYEQYF; d_call: -; cdr3_length: 13; clone_size: -; j_call: TRBJ2-7; v_call: TRBV5-6
cdr3_nt: TGTGCCAGCAGCAAAGAACGCAGCCCCCCGCCTTACACCGGGGAGCTGTTTTTT; cdr3_aa: CASSKERSPPPYTGELFF; d_call: -; cdr3_length: 18; clone_size: many; j_call: TRBJ2-2; v_call: TRBV21-1
cdr3_nt: TGCAGTGCAGCCCCGGGACAGGGAACTGAAGCTTTCTTT; cdr3_aa: CSAAPGQGTEAFF; d_call: TRBD1; cdr3_length: 13; clone_size: many; j_call: TRBJ1-1; v_call: TRBV20-1
cdr3_nt: TGCGCCAGCAGCTCCGGGACAGGGAGCTCCTACGAGCAGTACTTC; cdr3_aa: CASSSGTGSSYEQYF; d_call: TRBD1; cdr3_length: 15; clone_size: few; j_call: TRBJ2-7; v_call: TRBV5-1
cdr3_nt: TGCAGTGCTAACCTCCCGCGGACAGGGCGTTATGAGCAGTACTTC; cdr3_aa: CSANLPRTGRYEQYF; d_call: TRBD1; cdr3_length: 15; clone_size: few; j_call: TRBJ2-7; v_call: TRBV20-1
cdr3_nt: TGCAGTGCTCGGACAGGGGGCAATCAGCCCCAGCATTTT; cdr3_aa: CSARTGGNQPQHF; d_call: TRBD1; cdr3_length: 13; clone_size: many; j_call: TRBJ1-5; v_call: TRBV20-1
cdr3_nt: TGTGCCAGCACCACGCCCAGGGACAGTCCTCAATACGAGCAGTACTTC; cdr3_aa: CASTTPRDSPQYEQYF; d_call: TRBD1; cdr3_length: 16; clone_size: many; j_call: TRBJ2-7; v_call: TRBV11-2
cdr3_nt: TGTGCCACCAGTGTACCACTATCTCGGGGGGCCCTCTACAATGAGCAGTTCTTC; cdr3_aa: CATSVPLSRGALYNEQFF; d_call: -; cdr3_length: 18; clone_size: few; j_call: TRBJ2-1; v_call: TRBV24-1
cdr3_nt: TGTGCCAGCAGTTTACGACCGTACACTGAAGCTTTCTTT; cdr3_aa: CASSLRPYTEAFF; d_call: -; cdr3_length: 13; clone_size: -; j_call: TRBJ1-1; v_call: TRBV27
cdr3_nt: TGCGCCAGCAGCCTGCGGACAGGGGGCGATTCACCCCTCCACTTT; cdr3_aa: CASSLRTGGDSPLHF; d_call: TRBD1; cdr3_length: 15; clone_size: -; j_call: TRBJ1-6; v_call: TRBV5-1
cdr3_nt: TGTGCCAGCAGCGCCGCGGGACATAGCTCCTACAATGAGCAGTTCTTC; cdr3_aa: CASSAAGHSSYNEQFF; d_call: -; cdr3_length: 16; clone_size: few; j_call: TRBJ2-1; v_call: TRBV9
cdr3_nt: TGTGCCAGCAGCCTCTACGGACTAGAGGAGGATACGCAGTATTTT; cdr3_aa: CASSLYGLEEDTQYF; d_call: TRBD2; cdr3_length: 15; clone_size: few; j_call: TRBJ2-3; v_call: TRBV7-3
cdr3_nt: TGTGCCAGCAGTTACTCGTGGCAGGGGACTAACTATGGCTACACCTTC; cdr3_aa: CASSYSWQGTNYGYTF; d_call: -; cdr3_length: 16; clone_size: -; j_call: TRBJ1-2; v_call: TRBV6-5
cdr3_nt: TGTGCCAGCAGCTTAGACCAGGGGCTGCCTACCGAGCAGTACTTC; cdr3_aa: CASSLDQGLPTEQYF; d_call: -; cdr3_length: 15; clone_size: -; j_call: TRBJ2-7; v_call: TRBV7-2
cdr3_nt: TGCGCCAGCAGCCAAGGGATGGTTGGTGAGCAGTTCTTC; cdr3_aa: CASSQGMVGEQFF; d_call: -; cdr3_length: 13; clone_size: medium-sized; j_call: TRBJ2-1; v_call: TRBV4-1
cdr3_nt: TGCAGTGCTAGATCTGACTGGAATTCACCCCTCCACTTT; cdr3_aa: CSARSDWNSPLHF; d_call: -; cdr3_length: 13; clone_size: few; j_call: TRBJ1-6; v_call: TRBV20-1
cdr3_nt: TGCGCCAGCAGCTTGGTCCCGGGACTAGCGGGAGATGAGCAGTTCTTC; cdr3_aa: CASSLVPGLAGDEQFF; d_call: TRBD2; cdr3_length: 16; clone_size: many; j_call: TRBJ2-1; v_call: TRBV5-1
cdr3_nt: TGCAGTGCTAGAGGAATCAGGCGGTACAATGAGCAGTTCTTC; cdr3_aa: CSARGIRRYNEQFF; d_call: -; cdr3_length: 14; clone_size: -; j_call: TRBJ2-1; v_call: TRBV20-1
cdr3_nt: TGTGCCAGCACTTTCAGGGGTGAGCAGTTCTTC; cdr3_aa: CASTFRGEQFF; d_call: -; cdr3_length: 11; clone_size: many; j_call: TRBJ2-1; v_call: TRBV12-3/TRBV12-4
cdr3_nt: TGCAGTGCTGTGACCGGGACAGCCTACGAGCAGTACTTC; cdr3_aa: CSAVTGTAYEQYF; d_call: TRBD1; cdr3_length: 13; clone_size: -; j_call: TRBJ2-7; v_call: TRBV20-1
cdr3_nt: TGTGCCAGCAGCAAGCAGACAGGGACGGGTGAAGCTTTCTTT; cdr3_aa: CASSKQTGTGEAFF; d_call: TRBD1; cdr3_length: 14; clone_size: many; j_call: TRBJ1-1; v_call: TRBV7-9
cdr3_nt: TGTGCCAGCAGCGCCGGCAACTATGGCTACACCTTC; cdr3_aa: CASSAGNYGYTF; d_call: -; cdr3_length: 12; clone_size: many; j_call: TRBJ1-2; v_call: TRBV9
cdr3_nt: TGCGCCAGCAGCTTGGGACAGGGTGCGCGTGGCTACACCTTC; cdr3_aa: CASSLGQGARGYTF; d_call: TRBD1; cdr3_length: 14; clone_size: many; j_call: TRBJ1-2; v_call: TRBV5-1
cdr3_nt: TGCAGTGCTAGCTACTCCTACAATGAGCAGTTCTTC; cdr3_aa: CSASYSYNEQFF; d_call: -; cdr3_length: 12; clone_size: -; j_call: TRBJ2-1; v_call: TRBV20-1
cdr3_nt: TGCAGTGCTAGGTTTCTAGCGGGGGCCTACGAGCAGTACTTC; cdr3_aa: CSARFLAGAYEQYF; d_call: TRBD2; cdr3_length: 14; clone_size: few; j_call: TRBJ2-7; v_call: TRBV20-1
cdr3_nt: TGTGCCAGCCCCTGGGGGTCTATGGGGCAGTACTTC; cdr3_aa: CASPWGSMGQYF; d_call: -; cdr3_length: 12; clone_size: -; j_call: TRBJ2-7; v_call: TRBV12-3/TRBV12-4
cdr3_nt: TGCAGTGCTAGTGGGGGGAAGAAAGAGACCCAGTACTTC; cdr3_aa: CSASGGKKETQYF; d_call: -; cdr3_length: 13; clone_size: few; j_call: TRBJ2-5; v_call: TRBV20-1
cdr3_nt: TGTGCCAGCAGCTTAGAAGTGGCGGAGAACTACAATGAGCAGTTCTTC; cdr3_aa: CASSLEVAENYNEQFF; d_call: -; cdr3_length: 16; clone_size: -; j_call: TRBJ2-1; v_call: TRBV7-2
cdr3_nt: TGTGCCAGCAGTTTACGGGCACCGTCGAACACCGGGGAGCTGTTTTTT; cdr3_aa: CASSLRAPSNTGELFF; d_call: -; cdr3_length: 16; clone_size: -; j_call: TRBJ2-2; v_call: TRBV12-3/TRBV12-4